One sample yielded the 23 T cell receptor beta chains listed below, sequenced in a study of response to subunit inactivated influenza vaccine. TCRdb used MiXCR to reprocess the RT-PCR reads, holding one entry per CDR3 protein. The sample holds about 300,000 distinct CDR3 sequences, about a fifth seen once. The starting material was PBMCs from blood, obtained approximately 22 months after vaccination. The source is a man between 50 and 70 years old who received an inactivated influenza vaccine.

V and J are TRBV12-3 or TRBV12-4 and TRBJ1-2, with D possibly being TRBD1 (6 bases). The CDR3 sequence is 12 residues long. Trimming removed 7 bases at V and 7 bases at J, with 13 bases between. The CDR3 bases are TGTGCCAGCACCGGGGGGCGAGGTGGCTACACCTTC. Its translation is CASTGGRGGYTF.

This clonotype was picked up a small number of times. The V call is TRBV5-6, the J call TRBJ1-6; possibly TRBD1 for D (6 bases). The CDR3 runs to 16 residues. Trimming left V 0 bases short and J 6 bases short, with 13 bases between. Germline V gene data show CDR1 as SGHDT and CDR2 as YYEEEE. In DNA form, the CDR3 reads TGTGCCAGCAGCTTGGCTGGGACACCCGTTAATTCACCCCTCCACTTT. It specifies CASSLAGTPVNSPLHF.

This clonotype was detected a few times. The chain links TRBV20-1 to TRBJ1-4; tentatively, D is TRBD1 (6 bases). The V gene lost 3 bases and the J gene lost 4 bases, with 12 bases spanning the gap. The CDR3 has 14 amino acids. Germline values: CDR1 DFQATT, CDR2 SNEGSKA (reference sequence). Here the CDR3 reads CSASRGGLNEKLFF. CDR3 nucleotides: TGCAGTGCTAGCAGGGGTGGGCTTAATGAAAAACTGTTTTTT.

Ten or more counts support this clonotype. This chain connects TRBV12-3 or TRBV12-4 to TRBJ1-5; D is uncertain. Trimming shortened V by 3 bases and J by 7 bases, and 4 bases separated the two germline ends. This CDR3 is built from 11 residues. The CDR3 DNA reads as TGTGCCAGCAGTTTGGGGCAGCCCCAGCATTTT. The encoded protein is CASSLGQPQHF.

The chain couples TRBV2 to TRBJ2-7; tentative D call: TRBD1 (5 bases). This CDR3 region has 15 residues. V lost 2 bases, J lost 4 bases, and 15 bases lay in between. Germline CDR1 and CDR2: SNHLY and FYNNEI. The DNA for the CDR3 is TGTGCCAGCAGTGAAAGACAGACGTCTACTTACGAGCAGTACTTC. It yields the protein CASSERQTSTYEQYF.

The chain joins TRBV28 to TRBJ1-2; possible D gene TRBD1, 5 bases. The germline V gene encodes CDR1 MDHEN and CDR2 SYDVKM. V was trimmed by 6 bases and J by 2 bases, leaving 16 bases between them. The CDR3 is made up of 15 amino acids. Written as DNA, the CDR3 is TGTGCCAGCAGCCCCGCTGGTCGGACAAACTATGGCTACACCTTC. Translating it yields CASSPAGRTNYGYTF.

The chain is built from TRBV6-1 and TRBJ2-7; possible D gene TRBD1, 5 bases. Germline assignment: CDR1 MNHNS and CDR2 SASEGT. Trimming took 5 bases from V and 2 from J, leaving 13 bases between them. The CDR3 spans 14 residues. CDR3 sequence (DNA): TGTGCCAGCAGTCCGGTCAGGGTAACCTACGAGCAGTACTTC. Protein sequence: CASSPVRVTYEQYF.

A few counts support this clonotype. The chain is built from TRBV5-1 and TRBJ1-3; tentative D call: TRBD1 (6 bases). Germline CDR1 reads SGHRS; CDR2 reads YFSETQ. Trimming removed 2 bases at V and 2 bases at J, with 11 bases between. The CDR3 spans 15 residues. For the CDR3, the DNA is TGCGCCAGCAGCTTACAGGGTGCCGCTGGAAACACCATATATTTT. This encodes CASSLQGAAGNTIYF.

The rearrangement joins TRBV11-3 to TRBJ2-7; TRBD1 or TRBD2 may be the D gene (5 bases each). The CDR3 length is 13 residues. The germline V gene has CDR1 SGHNT and CDR2 YENEEA. V was trimmed by 5 bases and J by 3 bases, leaving 11 bases between them. CDR3 coding DNA: TGTGCCAGCAGCCAAAGGGACGGCTACGAGCAGTACTTC. Translating gives CASSQRDGYEQYF. The full variable domain, with the rest looked up from reference TRBV11-3 and TRBJ2-7, is EAGVVQSPRYKIIEKKQPVAFWCNPISGHNTLYWYLQNLGQGPELLIRYENEEAVDDSQLPKDRFSAERLKGVDSTLKIQPAELGDSAVYLCASSQRDGYEQYFGPGTRLTVT.

The DNA of the CDR3 is TGTGCCAGCTCACCACGGCAGGGCGGGGGCACTGAAGCTTTCTTT. Translating gives CASSPRQGGGTEAFF. The chain has TRBV18 and TRBJ1-1; possible D gene TRBD1, 5 bases. CDR1 and CDR2 from the germline V gene are KGHSH and LQKENI. V gave up 1 base and J gave up 4 bases, with 13 bases separating them. This CDR3 has 15 residues.

This clonotype showed up just a few times. CDR3: CASNGGAANYGYTF. DNA of the CDR3: TGTGCCAGCAACGGGGGCGCCGCTAACTATGGCTACACCTTC. The chain links TRBV5-6 to TRBJ1-2; TRBD1 is a possible D gene (6 bases). Germline CDR1 is SGHDT and CDR2 is YYEEEE. The CDR3 sequence is 14 residues long. V was shortened by 6 bases and J by 0 bases, with 12 bases between the two germline ends.

V and J are TRBV20-1 and TRBJ2-7; 9 nucleotides agree with TRBD1. CDR1 is DFQATT, CDR2 SNEGSKA, per germline (reference sequence). V was pared by 5 bases and J by 7 bases, with 9 bases of the junction left unmatched. The CDR3 contains 13 residues. DNA of the CDR3: TGCAGTGCTGACGGACAGGGGACTGGAGAGCAGTACTTC. This translates into CSADGQGTGEQYF.

This clonotype has more than one count but fewer than ten. V and J are TRBV12-3 or TRBV12-4 and TRBJ1-5; D is possibly TRBD1 (6 bases). V lost 5 bases, J lost 0 bases, and 20 bases lay in between. This CDR3 contains 18 residues. The CDR3 DNA follows: TGTGCCAGCAGTGGTACACAGGGACTTGGATATAGCAATCAGCCCCAGCATTTT. Protein product: CASSGTQGLGYSNQPQHF.

The CDR3 DNA sequence: TGTGCCAGCAGCCAAGACCGGGACAGTACCCAGCATTTT. Its protein is CASSQDRDSTQHF. The chain uses TRBV3-1 and TRBJ1-5; 7 bases are a match to TRBD1. Germline values: CDR1 LGHDT, CDR2 YNNKEL (reference sequence). The CDR3 covers 13 residues. The ends lost 0 bases at V and 11 bases at J; junction bases unmatched: 4.

This clonotype was seen a few times. The CDR3: CASSGASKNIQYF. CDR3 DNA: TGTGCCAGCTCTGGGGCGTCTAAAAACATTCAGTACTTC. V usage is TRBV7-2 and J usage is TRBJ2-4, with D perhaps matching TRBD1 (5 bases). The CDR3 has 13 residues. V dropped 8 bases and J dropped 4 bases, with 12 bases sitting between them. CDR1 is SGHTA and CDR2 is FQGNSA in the germline V gene.

V gene TRBV19 combines with J gene TRBJ2-1, with 9 bases lining up with TRBD2. Losses at the gene ends were 3 bases for V and 7 bases for J; bases not matched to a gene: 1. CDR3 length equals 13 residues. From germline, CDR1 is LNHDA and CDR2 SQIVND (reference sequence). The CDR3 sequence is CASSMGLANEQFF. CDR3 nucleotide sequence: TGTGCCAGTAGTATGGGACTAGCAAATGAGCAGTTCTTC. The whole variable domain, filled in from reference TRBV19 and TRBJ2-1, reads DGGITQSPKYLFRKEGQNVTLSCEQNLNHDAMYWYRQDPGQGLRLIYYSQIVNDFQKGDIAEGYSVSREKKESFPLTVTSAQKNPTAFYLCASSMGLANEQFFGPGTRLTVL.

In its sample, this clonotype was seen a few times. The chain has TRBV7-9 and TRBJ1-3; the match to TRBD1 covers 8 bases. The germline V gene has CDR1 SEHNR and CDR2 FQNEAQ (reference sequence). The CDR3 sequence is 17 residues long. V gave up 2 bases and J gave up 4 bases; unmatched junction bases: 10. The CDR3 loop reads CASSLPWGRGRGNTIYF. CDR3 nucleotide sequence: TGTGCCAGCAGCTTACCGTGGGGCAGGGGGCGAGGAAACACCATATATTTT.

This clonotype was recorded many times. The rearrangement uses TRBV2 and TRBJ1-5; D remains ambiguous. The germline V and J ends were trimmed by 3 bases and 2 bases, with 14 bases remaining between them. Per germline, CDR1 SNHLY and CDR2 FYNNEI. CDR3 length equals 16 residues. CDR3 sequence reads: CASSEGWGWGNQPQHF. CDR3 nucleotide sequence: TGTGCCAGCAGTGAGGGTTGGGGTTGGGGCAATCAGCCCCAGCATTTT.

In this sample, this clonotype turned up a few times. The J gene is TRBJ1-1, the V gene TRBV5-5; tentatively, D is TRBD1 (5 bases). Between the trimmed V and J ends, which lost 2 bases and 5 bases, there was a span of 10 bases. This CDR3 contains 13 residues. The germline V gene encodes CDR1 SGHKS and CDR2 YYEKEE (reference sequence). CDR3: CASSFNRGTEAFF. The CDR3 DNA reads TGTGCCAGCAGCTTTAACCGGGGGACTGAAGCTTTCTTT.

V usage is TRBV7-6 and J usage is TRBJ2-7; no clear D. CDR1 and CDR2 (germline): SGHVS, FNYEAQ. The V end was cut by 6 bases, the J end by 0 bases, with 9 bases between. This CDR3 comprises 13 residues. The CDR3 spells CASRPSSSYEQYF. The CDR3 DNA follows: TGTGCCAGCAGACCATCTAGCTCCTACGAGCAGTACTTC.

V is TRBV28 and J is TRBJ2-2, with D possibly matching TRBD2 (6 bases). Trimming took off 5 bases at V and 5 bases at J, with 21 bases between the two ends. The CDR3 spans 17 residues. Germline CDR1 and CDR2: MDHEN and SYDVKM. In nucleotides, the CDR3 is TGTGCCAGCAGTCCCCTCGCGATCGCGGAGGGAACCGGGGAGCTGTTTTTT. It encodes CASSPLAIAEGTGELFF.

As for this clonotype: The junction differs from germline at one of its ends, possibly a read error. The chain employs TRBV6-1 and TRBJ1-1, with TRBD1 identical over 7 bases. Germline V gene sequence: CDR1 MNHNS, CDR2 SASEGT. The CDR3 has 16 residues. The CDR3 protein is CASSDKRGQMNTGAFF. The CDR3 DNA is TGTGCCAGCAGTGATAAGAGGGGGCAGATGAACACTGGAGCTTTCTTT.

This clonotype was seen more than once but under ten times. The chain is built from TRBV7-2 and TRBJ1-2; possibly TRBD1 for D (5 bases). CDR1 and CDR2 (germline): SGHTA, FQGNSA. Between the trimmed V and J ends, which lost 3 bases and 6 bases, there was a span of 14 bases. The CDR3 runs to 14 residues. Here the CDR3 reads CASSFDRTGHGYTF. CDR3 nucleotide sequence: TGTGCCAGCAGCTTCGATCGTACAGGCCATGGCTACACCTTC.